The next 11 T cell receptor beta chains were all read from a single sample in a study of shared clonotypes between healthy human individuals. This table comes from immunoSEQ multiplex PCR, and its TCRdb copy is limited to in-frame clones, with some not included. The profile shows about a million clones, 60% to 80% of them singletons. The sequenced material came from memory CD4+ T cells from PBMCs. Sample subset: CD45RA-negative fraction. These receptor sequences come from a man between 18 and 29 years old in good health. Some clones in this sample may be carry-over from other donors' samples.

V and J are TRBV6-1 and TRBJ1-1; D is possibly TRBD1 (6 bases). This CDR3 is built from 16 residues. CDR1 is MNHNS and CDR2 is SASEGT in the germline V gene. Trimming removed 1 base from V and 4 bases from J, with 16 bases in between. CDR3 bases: TGTGCCAGCAGTGAAGGGGGAGGGGGGGATATCACTGAAGCTTTCTTT. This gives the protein CASSEGGGGDITEAFF.

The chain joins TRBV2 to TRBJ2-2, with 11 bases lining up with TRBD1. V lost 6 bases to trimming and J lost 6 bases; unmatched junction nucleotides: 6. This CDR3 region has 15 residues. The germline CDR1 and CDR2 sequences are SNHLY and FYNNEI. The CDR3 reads CASSKDRGRAGELFF. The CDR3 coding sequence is TGTGCCAGCAGCAAGGACAGGGGGCGGGCCGGGGAGCTGTTTTTT.

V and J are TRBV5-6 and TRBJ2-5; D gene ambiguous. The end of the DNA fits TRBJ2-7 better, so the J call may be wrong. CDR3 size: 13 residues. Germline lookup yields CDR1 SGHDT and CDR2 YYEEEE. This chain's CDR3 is CASSAMGRYEQYF. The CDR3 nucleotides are TGTGCCAGCAGCGCTATGGGTAGGTACGAGCAGTACTTC.

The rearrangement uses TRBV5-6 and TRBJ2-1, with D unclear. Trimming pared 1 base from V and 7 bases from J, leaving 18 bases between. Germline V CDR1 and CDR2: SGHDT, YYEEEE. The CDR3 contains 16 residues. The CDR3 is CASSLQVQHDWNEQFF. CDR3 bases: TGTGCCAGCAGCTTGCAAGTCCAACACGACTGGAATGAGCAGTTCTTC. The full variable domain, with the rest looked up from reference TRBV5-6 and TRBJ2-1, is DAGVTQSPTHLIKTRGQQVTLRCSPKSGHDTVSWYQQALGQGPQFIFQYYEEEERQRGNFPDRFSGHQFPNYSSELNVNALLLGDSALYLCASSLQVQHDWNEQFFGPGTRLTVL.

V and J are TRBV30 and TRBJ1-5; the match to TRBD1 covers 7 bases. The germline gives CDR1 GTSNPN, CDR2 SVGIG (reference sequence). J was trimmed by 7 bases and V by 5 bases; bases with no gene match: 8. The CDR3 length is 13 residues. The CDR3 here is CAWARQGAQPQHF. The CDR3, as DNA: TGTGCCTGGGCCCGACAGGGAGCCCAGCCCCAGCATTTT. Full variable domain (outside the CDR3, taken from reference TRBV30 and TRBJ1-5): SQTIHQWPATLVQPVGSPLSLECTVEGTSNPNLYWYRQAAGRGLQLLFYSVGIGQISSEVPQNLSASRPQDRQFILSSKKLLLSDSGFYLCAWARQGAQPQHFGDGTRLSIL.

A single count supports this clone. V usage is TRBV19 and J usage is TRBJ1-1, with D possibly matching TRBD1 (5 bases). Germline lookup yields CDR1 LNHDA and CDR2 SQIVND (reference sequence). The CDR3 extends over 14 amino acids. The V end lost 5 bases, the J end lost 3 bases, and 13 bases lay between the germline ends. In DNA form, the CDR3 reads TGTGCCAGTAGTCTGGGACCACGGGACACTGAAGCTTTCTTT. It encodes CASSLGPRDTEAFF.

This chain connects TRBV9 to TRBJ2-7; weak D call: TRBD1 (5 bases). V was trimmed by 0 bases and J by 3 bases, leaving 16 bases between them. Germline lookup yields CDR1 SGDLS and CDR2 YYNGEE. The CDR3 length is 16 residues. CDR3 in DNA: TGTGCCAGCAGCGTAGGTTGGGGTGACAGAATCTACGAGCAGTACTTC. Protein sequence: CASSVGWGDRIYEQYF.

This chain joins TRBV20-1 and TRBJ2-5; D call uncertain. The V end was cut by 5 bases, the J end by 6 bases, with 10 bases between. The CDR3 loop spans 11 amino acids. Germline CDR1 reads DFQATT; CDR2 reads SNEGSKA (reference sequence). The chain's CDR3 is CSALDLQTQYF. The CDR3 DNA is TGCAGTGCTTTGGATTTGCAGACCCAGTACTTC.

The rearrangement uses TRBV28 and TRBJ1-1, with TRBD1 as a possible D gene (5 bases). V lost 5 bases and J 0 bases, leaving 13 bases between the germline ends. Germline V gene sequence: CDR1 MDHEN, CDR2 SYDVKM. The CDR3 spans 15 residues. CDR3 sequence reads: CASSPPGRVNTEAFF. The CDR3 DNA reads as TGTGCCAGCAGTCCCCCGGGACGGGTGAACACTGAAGCTTTCTTT.

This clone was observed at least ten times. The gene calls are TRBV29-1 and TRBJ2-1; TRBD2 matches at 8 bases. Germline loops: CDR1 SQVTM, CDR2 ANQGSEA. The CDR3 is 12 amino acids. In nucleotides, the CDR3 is TGCACTGCCCATAGCGGGAACTATGAGCAGTTCTTC. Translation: CTAHSGNYEQFF.

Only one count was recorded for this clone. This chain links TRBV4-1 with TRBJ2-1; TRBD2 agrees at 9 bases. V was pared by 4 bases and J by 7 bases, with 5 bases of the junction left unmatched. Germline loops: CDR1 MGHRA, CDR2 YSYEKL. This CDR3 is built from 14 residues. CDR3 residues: CASSLAGVNNEQFF. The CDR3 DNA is TGCGCCAGCAGCCTAGCGGGAGTTAATAATGAGCAGTTCTTC.